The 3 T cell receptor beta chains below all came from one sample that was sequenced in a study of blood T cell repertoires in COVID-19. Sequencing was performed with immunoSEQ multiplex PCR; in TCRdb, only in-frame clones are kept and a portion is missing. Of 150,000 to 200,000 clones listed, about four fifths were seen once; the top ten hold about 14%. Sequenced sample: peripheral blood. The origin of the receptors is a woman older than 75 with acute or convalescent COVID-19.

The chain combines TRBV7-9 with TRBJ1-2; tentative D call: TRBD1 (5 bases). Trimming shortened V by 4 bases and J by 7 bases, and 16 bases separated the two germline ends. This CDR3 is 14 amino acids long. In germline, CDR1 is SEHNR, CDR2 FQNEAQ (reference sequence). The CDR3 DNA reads TGTGCCAGCAGCTCCCCGTCGGGGGATGGTGGCTACACCTTC. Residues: CASSSPSGDGGYTF.

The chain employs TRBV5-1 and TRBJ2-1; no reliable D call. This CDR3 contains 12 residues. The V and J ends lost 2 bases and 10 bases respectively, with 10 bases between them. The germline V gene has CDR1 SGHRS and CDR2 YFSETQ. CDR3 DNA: TGCGCCAGCAGCTTCGAAGCGAGCGAGCAGTTCTTC. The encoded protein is CASSFEASEQFF.

In nucleotides, the CDR3 is TGTGCCAGCTCACCATATCTAGATTCTGGGGCCAACGTCCTGACTTTC. Translating it yields CASSPYLDSGANVLTF. V gene TRBV18 combines with J gene TRBJ2-6; D is uncertain. This CDR3 contains 16 residues. The V gene's germline CDR1 is KGHSH and CDR2 LQKENI. Trimming cost V 2 bases and J 1 base, with 9 bases left between them.